Here is one T cell receptor (beta chain) with its context. Its target is not known. With molecular barcodes, quantitative 5'-RACE was used to make the TCR beta libraries. TCRdb re-derived calls from the 5' RACE reads in MiXCR, one entry per CDR3 protein. The sample consists of 500,000 to 550,000 distinct CDR3 sequences, 9.5% to 15% of them appearing once. The data derive from a study of CD8 T cells in ankylosing spondylitis. General study results and limits: For ankylosing spondylitis blood, a TCR beta motif of about 8 highly homologous variants appeared characteristic.

Trimming at V came to 4 bases and at J to 4 bases, leaving 8 bases not matched to a gene. CDR1 and CDR2 from the germline V gene are SGHRS and YFSETQ. The length of the CDR3 is 15 residues. The TCR sequence derives from a male donor with ankylosing spondylitis. Material for sequencing was blood, either unsorted or a sorted T cell fraction (not recorded which). The rearrangement joins TRBV5-1 to TRBJ2-1; 7 bases match TRBD2. The chain's CDR3 is CASSLGLDLYNEQFF. CDR3 coding DNA: TGCGCCAGCAGCCTAGGACTAGACCTATACAATGAGCAGTTCTTC.